The sequence of this T cell receptor beta chain was determined in a study of blood T cell repertoires in COVID-19. Here immunoSEQ multiplex PCR was the method, and the copy in TCRdb shows in-frame clones only, minus some. Of approximately 190,000 clones listed, around 84% are singletons. This CDR3 is 14 amino acids long. Losses at the gene ends were 2 bases for V and 1 base for J; bases not matched to a gene: 1. Germline assignment: CDR1 SGHRS and CDR2 YFSETQ. This clone showed up just a few times. The specimen was peripheral blood. The TCR was taken from a human donor in a cohort sampled during active COVID-19. The chain combines TRBV5-1 with TRBJ2-5, with 8 bases fitting TRBD2. For the CDR3, the DNA is TGCGCCAGCAGCTTCCGGGGGGGCCAAGAGACCCAGTACTTC. Protein: CASSFRGGQETQYF. Full variable domain (remainder filled in from reference TRBV5-1 and TRBJ2-5): KAGVTQTPRYLIKTRGQQVTLSCSPISGHRSVSWYQQTPGQGLQFLFEYFSETQRNKGNFPGRFSGRQFSNSRSEMNVSTLELGDSALYLCASSFRGGQETQYFGPGTRLLVL.